This TCR beta chain was observed in a study of patients and donors after allogeneic stem cell transplantation. This clonotype was seen a few times. Germline loops: CDR1 MDHEN, CDR2 SYDVKM. The V gene lost 6 bases and the J gene lost 4 bases, with 10 bases spanning the gap. This CDR3 has 13 amino acids. TCRdb re-called the RT-PCR reads through MiXCR, storing one row per CDR3 protein. The repertoire has about 87,000 distinct CDR3 sequences, about 5% of them found once; the top ten carry around 3%. The source material was blood, either unsorted or a sorted T cell fraction (not recorded which). V gene TRBV28 combines with J gene TRBJ2-1, with D tentatively TRBD1 or TRBD2 (5 bases each). This clonotype was obtained from a human donor who was either an allogeneic HSCT recipient or a stem cell or donor lymphocyte infusion donor (not recorded which). It is not recorded whose cells these are; they may come from a transplant donor. This chain's CDR3 is CASRGTEYNEQFF. Written as DNA, the CDR3 is TGTGCCAGCAGAGGGACCGAGTACAATGAGCAGTTCTTC. The variable domain in full, completed from reference TRBV28 and TRBJ2-1, reads DVKVTQSSRYLVKRTGEKVFLECVQDMDHENMFWYRQDPGLGLRLIYFSYDVKMKEKGDIPEGYSVSREKKERFSLILESASTNQTSMYLCASRGTEYNEQFFGPGTRLTVL.